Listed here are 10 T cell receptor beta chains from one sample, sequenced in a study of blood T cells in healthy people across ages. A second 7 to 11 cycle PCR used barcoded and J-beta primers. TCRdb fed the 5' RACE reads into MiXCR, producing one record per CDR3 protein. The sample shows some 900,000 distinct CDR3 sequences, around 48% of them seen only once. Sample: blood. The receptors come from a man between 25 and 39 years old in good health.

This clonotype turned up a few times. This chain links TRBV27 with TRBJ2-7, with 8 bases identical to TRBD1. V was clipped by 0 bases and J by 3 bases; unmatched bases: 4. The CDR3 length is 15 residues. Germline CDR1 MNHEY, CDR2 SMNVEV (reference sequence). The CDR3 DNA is TGTGCCAGCAGTTTATCGACGGGGACAGGCTACGAGCAGTACTTC. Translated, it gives CASSLSTGTGYEQYF.

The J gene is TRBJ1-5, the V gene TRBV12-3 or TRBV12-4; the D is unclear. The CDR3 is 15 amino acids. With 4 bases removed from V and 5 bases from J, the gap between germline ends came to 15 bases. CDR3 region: CASSSRVPLDQPQHF. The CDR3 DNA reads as TGTGCCAGCAGTTCTCGAGTCCCCCTGGATCAGCCCCAGCATTTT.

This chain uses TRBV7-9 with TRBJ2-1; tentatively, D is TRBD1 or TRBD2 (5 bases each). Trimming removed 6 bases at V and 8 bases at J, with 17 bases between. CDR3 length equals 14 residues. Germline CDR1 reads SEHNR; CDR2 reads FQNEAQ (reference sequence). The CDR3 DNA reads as TGTGCCAGCAGTGAGCAGGGCGGCGGGTATGAGCAGTTCTTC. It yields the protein CASSEQGGGYEQFF.

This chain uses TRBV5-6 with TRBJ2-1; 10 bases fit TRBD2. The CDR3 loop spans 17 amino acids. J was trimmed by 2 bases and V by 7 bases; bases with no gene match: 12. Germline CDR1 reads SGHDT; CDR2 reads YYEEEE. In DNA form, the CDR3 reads TGTGCCAGCGCCCGGACTAGCGGATTGACTACCTACAATGAGCAGTTCTTC. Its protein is CASARTSGLTTYNEQFF. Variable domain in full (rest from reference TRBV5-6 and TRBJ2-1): DAGVTQSPTHLIKTRGQQVTLRCSPKSGHDTVSWYQQALGQGPQFIFQYYEEEERQRGNFPDRFSGHQFPNYSSELNVNALLLGDSALYLCASARTSGLTTYNEQFFGPGTRLTVL.

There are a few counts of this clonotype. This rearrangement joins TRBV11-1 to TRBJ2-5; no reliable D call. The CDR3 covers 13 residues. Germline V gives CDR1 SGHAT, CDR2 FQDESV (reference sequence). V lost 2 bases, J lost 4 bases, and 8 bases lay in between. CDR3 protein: CASSLIELETQYF. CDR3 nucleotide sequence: TGTGCCAGCAGCTTAATTGAATTAGAGACCCAGTACTTC.

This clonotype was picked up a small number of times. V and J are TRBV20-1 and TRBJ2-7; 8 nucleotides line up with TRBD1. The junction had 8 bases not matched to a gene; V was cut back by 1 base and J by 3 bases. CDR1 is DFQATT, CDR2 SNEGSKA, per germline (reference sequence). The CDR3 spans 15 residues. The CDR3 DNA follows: TGCAGTGCTAGAGGGCGACAGGGGACTTACTACGAGCAGTACTTC. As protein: CSARGRQGTYYEQYF.

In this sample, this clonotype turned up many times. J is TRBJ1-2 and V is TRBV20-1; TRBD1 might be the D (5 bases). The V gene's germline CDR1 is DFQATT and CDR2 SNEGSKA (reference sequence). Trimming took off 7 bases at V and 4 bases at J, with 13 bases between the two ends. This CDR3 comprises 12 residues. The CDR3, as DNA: TGCAGTGTGTCAGGGCACATCTATGGCTACACCTTC. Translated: CSVSGHIYGYTF.

The CDR3 DNA reads as TGTGCCACCTCCCGGGGCGGGACGCAAGAGACCCAGTACTTC. Amino acid sequence: CATSRGGTQETQYF. The rearrangement uses TRBV7-2 and TRBJ2-5, with D possibly being TRBD2 (6 bases). V shed 10 bases and J shed 2 bases, with 17 bases lying between them. Looked up from germline, CDR1 is SGHTA and CDR2 is FQGNSA. The CDR3 sequence is 14 residues long.

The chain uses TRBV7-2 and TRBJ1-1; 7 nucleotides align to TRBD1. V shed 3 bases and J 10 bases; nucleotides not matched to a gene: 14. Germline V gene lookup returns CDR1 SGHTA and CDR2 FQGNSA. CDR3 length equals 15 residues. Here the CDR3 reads CASSFGGTARGGAFF. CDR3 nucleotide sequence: TGTGCCAGCAGCTTCGGCGGGACAGCCCGAGGGGGAGCTTTCTTT.

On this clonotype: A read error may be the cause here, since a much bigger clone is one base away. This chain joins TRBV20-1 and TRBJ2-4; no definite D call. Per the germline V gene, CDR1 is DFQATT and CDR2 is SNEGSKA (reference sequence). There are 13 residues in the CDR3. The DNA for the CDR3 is TGCAGTGCTTTCAACGTAGCCAAAAACATTCGGTACTTC. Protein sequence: CSAFNVAKNIRYF.